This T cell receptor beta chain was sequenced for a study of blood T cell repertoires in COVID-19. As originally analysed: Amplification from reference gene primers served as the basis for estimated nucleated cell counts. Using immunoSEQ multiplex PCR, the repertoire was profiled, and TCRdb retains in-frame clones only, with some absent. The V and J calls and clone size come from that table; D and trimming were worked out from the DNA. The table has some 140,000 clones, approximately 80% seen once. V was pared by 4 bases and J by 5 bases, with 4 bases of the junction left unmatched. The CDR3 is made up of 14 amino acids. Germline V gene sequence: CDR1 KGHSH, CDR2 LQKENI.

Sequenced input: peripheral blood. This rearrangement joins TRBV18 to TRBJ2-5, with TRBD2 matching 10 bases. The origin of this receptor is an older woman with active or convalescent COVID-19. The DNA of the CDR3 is TGTGCCAGCTCACTCGGACTAGCGGCTGAGACCCAGTACTTC. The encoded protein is CASSLGLAAETQYF.